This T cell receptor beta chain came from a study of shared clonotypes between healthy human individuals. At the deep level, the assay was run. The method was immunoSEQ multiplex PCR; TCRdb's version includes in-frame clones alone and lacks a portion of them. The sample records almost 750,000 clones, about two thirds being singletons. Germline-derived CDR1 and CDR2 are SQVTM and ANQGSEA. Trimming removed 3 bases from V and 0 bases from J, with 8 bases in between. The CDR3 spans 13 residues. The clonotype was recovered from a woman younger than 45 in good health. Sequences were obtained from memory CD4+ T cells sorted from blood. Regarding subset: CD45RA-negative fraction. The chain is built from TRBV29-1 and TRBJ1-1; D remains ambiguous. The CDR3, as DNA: TGCAGCGTTGACCTTCGTCTGAACACTGAAGCTTTCTTT. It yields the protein CSVDLRLNTEAFF.